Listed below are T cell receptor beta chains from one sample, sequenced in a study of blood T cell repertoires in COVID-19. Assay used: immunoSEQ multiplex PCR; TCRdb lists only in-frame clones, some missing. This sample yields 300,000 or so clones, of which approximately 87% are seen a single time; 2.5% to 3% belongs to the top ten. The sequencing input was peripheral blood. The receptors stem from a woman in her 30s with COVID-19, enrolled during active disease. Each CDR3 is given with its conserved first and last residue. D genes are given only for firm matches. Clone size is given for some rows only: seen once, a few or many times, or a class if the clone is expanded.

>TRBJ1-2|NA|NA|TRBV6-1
TGTGCCAGCAGTGAAGCAAGGGGCGCAGACTATGGCTACACCTTC
CASSEARGADYGYTF
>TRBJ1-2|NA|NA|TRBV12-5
TGTGCTAGTGGTTGGGGGGGTACAGGGCCCTGGGGCTACACCTTC
CASGWGGTGPWGYTF
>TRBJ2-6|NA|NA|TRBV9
TGTGCCAGCAGCGTGACAGGAGCTGGGGCCAACGTCCTGACTTTC
CASSVTGAGANVLTF
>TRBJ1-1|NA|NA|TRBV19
TGTGCCAGTAGTATAAACCCCACACAGGGATCAGCTTTCTTT
CASSINPTQGSAFF
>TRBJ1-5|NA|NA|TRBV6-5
TGTGCCAGCAGTTTATCTCCGGGGAGCGGGCGTCAGCCCCAGCATTTT
CASSLSPGSGRQPQHF
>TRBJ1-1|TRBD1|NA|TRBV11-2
TGTGCCAGCAGCTTAGATGGGACAGGGATCGATGAAGCTTTCTTT
CASSLDGTGIDEAFF
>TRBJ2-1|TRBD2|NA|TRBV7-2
TGTGCCAGCAGCTTACGCGGGAGTGGGAATGAGCAGTTCTTC
CASSLRGSGNEQFF
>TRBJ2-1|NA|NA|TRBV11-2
TGTGCCAGCAGCTTAGATGGCCTGCCCTACAATGAGCAGTTCTTC
CASSLDGLPYNEQFF
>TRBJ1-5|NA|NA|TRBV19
TGTGCCAGTAGTCCTCCCGGGGGGCAGGGAGGGCAGCCCCAGCATTTT
CASSPPGGQGGQPQHF
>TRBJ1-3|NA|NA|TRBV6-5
TGTGCCAGCAGCCCGATCGTAGCTGGAAACACCATATATTTT
CASSPIVAGNTIYF
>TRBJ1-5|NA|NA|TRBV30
TGTGCCTGGAGTCAACGTCAGGGGAATCAGCCCCAGCATTTT
CAWSQRQGNQPQHF
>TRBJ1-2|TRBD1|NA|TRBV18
TGTGCCAGCTCACCCGACAGGGGATCATACACCTTC
CASSPDRGSYTF
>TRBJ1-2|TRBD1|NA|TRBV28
TGTGCCAGCAGTTTGAACAGGGGGCGTCAGGGCTATGGCTACACCTTC
CASSLNRGRQGYGYTF
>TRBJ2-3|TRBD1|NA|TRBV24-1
TGTGCCACCAGTGACCCGGGACAGTGGCCACCCACAGATACGCAGTATTTT
CATSDPGQWPPTDTQYF
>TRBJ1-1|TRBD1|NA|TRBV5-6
TGTGCCAGCAGCTTGACCGGGACAGGGGGGAGGAACACTGAAGCTTTCTTT
CASSLTGTGGRNTEAFF
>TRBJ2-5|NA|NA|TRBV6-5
TGTGCCAGCAGTAAGACAGCTATCTCGGAGACCCAGTACTTC
CASSKTAISETQYF
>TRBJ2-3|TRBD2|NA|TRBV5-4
TGTGCCAGCAGCTTCCGGGGACTAGCGGGAAAGAGGGATACGCAGTATTTT
CASSFRGLAGKRDTQYF
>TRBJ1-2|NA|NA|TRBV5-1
TGCGCCAGCAGCTTGGACACAAACTATGGCTACACCTTC
CASSLDTNYGYTF
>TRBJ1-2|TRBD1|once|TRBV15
TGTGCCACCAGCAGGTACAGGGGCACTAACTATGGCTACACCTTC
CATSRYRGTNYGYTF
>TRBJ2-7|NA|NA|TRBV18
TGTGCCAGCTCACCAGACAAACACTACGAGCAGTACTTC
CASSPDKHYEQYF
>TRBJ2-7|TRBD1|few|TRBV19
TGTGCCAGTAGTATAGGTGGGACAGTCTCCTACGAGCAGTACTTC
CASSIGGTVSYEQYF
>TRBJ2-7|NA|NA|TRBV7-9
TGTGCCAGCAGCAGTGGGCCGAGCTCCTACGAGCAGTACTTC
CASSSGPSSYEQYF
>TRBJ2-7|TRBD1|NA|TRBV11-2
TGTGCCAGCAGCTTAGCAAAGAACAGGGGGAGGTACGAGCAGTACTTC
CASSLAKNRGRYEQYF
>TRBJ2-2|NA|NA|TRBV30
TGTGCCTGGAGTACGCTAAGGGGCCCTGAGTCGTCCGGGGAGCTGTTTTTT
CAWSTLRGPESSGELFF
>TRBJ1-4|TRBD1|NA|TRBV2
TGTGCCAGCAGTGAAGTTAGGACAGGGAATGAAAAACTGTTTTTT
CASSEVRTGNEKLFF
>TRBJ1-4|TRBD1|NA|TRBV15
TGTGCCACCAGCGAGACAGGGGGGAATGAAAAACTGTTTTTT
CATSETGGNEKLFF
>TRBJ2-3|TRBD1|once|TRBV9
TGTGCCAGCAGCGTGCAGGGGGACACAGATACGCAGTATTTT
CASSVQGDTDTQYF
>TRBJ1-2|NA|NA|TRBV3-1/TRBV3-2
TGTGCCAGCAGCCGAAACGACCCGGGACAAGGAGGCTACACCTTC
CASSRNDPGQGGYTF
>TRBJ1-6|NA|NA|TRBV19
TGTGCCAGTAGTGAACAGAATTCACCCCTCCACTTT
CASSEQNSPLHF
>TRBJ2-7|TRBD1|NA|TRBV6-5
TGTGCCAGCAGAACGGGACAGGGGGCGCGGGAGCAGTACTTC
CASRTGQGAREQYF
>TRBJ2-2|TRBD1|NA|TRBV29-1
TGCAGCGCCCGACAGGGCCCCCCCCTCACCGGGGAGCTGTTTTTT
CSARQGPPLTGELFF
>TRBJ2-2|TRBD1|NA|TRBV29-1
TGCAGCGTTCGACAGGGTGTCACCGGGGAGCTGTTTTTT
CSVRQGVTGELFF
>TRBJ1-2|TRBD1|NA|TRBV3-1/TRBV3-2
TGTGCCAGCAGCCCTGTGGACAGGGACGGCTACACCTTC
CASSPVDRDGYTF
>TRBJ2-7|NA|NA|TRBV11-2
TGTGCCAGCAGCTTCGGAACAGGCACCTACGAGCAGTACTTC
CASSFGTGTYEQYF
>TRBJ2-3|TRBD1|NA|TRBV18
TGTGCCAGCTCACCAACAGGGGGTTTAGCAGATACGCAGTATTTT
CASSPTGGLADTQYF
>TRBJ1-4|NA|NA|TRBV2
TGTGCCATCCACCGGGGAAATAATGAAAAACTGTTTTTT
CAIHRGNNEKLFF
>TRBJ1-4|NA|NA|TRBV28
TGTGCCAGCAGTTTTGGGGGGGCAGATGAAAAACTGTTTTTT
CASSFGGADEKLFF
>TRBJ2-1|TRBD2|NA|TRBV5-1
TGCGCCAGCAGCTTGACAGCGGGGAGCTCCTACAATGAGCAGTTCTTC
CASSLTAGSSYNEQFF
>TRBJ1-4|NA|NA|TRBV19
TGTGCCAGTACCCCCGGGAGTTCTAATGAAAAACTGTTTTTT
CASTPGSSNEKLFF
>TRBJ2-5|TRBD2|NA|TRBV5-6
TGTGCCAGCAGAGGGGGACTAGCGACCCGAGAGACCCAGTACTTC
CASRGGLATRETQYF
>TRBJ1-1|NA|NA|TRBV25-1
TGTGCCAGCAGGGACAGTCAGGGTCGGGCTGAAGCTTTCTTT
CASRDSQGRAEAFF
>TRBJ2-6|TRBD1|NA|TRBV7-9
TGTGCCAGCAGCCTACGGTCGGGCAGGGGGCTAGGGGCCAACGTCCTGACTTTC
CASSLRSGRGLGANVLTF
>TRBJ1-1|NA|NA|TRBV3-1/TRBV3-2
TGTGCCAGCAGATTGGGGGGAAGGGGCACTGAAGCTTTCTTT
CASRLGGRGTEAFF
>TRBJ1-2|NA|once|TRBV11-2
TGTGCCAGCAGCTTAGACGGGACATACGGTTACACCTTC
CASSLDGTYGYTF
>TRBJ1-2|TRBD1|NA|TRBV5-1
TGCGCCAGCAGCTTGGGGGACAGGGCTAACTATGGCTACACCTTC
CASSLGDRANYGYTF
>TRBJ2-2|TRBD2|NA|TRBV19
TGTGCCAGTAGTATGGCTAGCGGCGGGGGCGGGGAGCTGTTTTTT
CASSMASGGGGELFF
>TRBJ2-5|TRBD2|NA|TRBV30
TGTGCCGGCGGGACTAGCGGGAGTCTCCAAGAGACCCAGTACTTC
CAGGTSGSLQETQYF
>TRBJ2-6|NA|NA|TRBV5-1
TGCGCCAGCAGCCCAGGGGACCATTTCTCTGGGGCCAACGTCCTGACTTTC
CASSPGDHFSGANVLTF
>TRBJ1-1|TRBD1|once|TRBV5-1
TGCGCCAGCAGCCTATGGACAGGGGGCAGCGCTGAAGCTTTCTTT
CASSLWTGGSAEAFF
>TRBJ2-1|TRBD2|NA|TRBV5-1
TGCGCCAGCAGCTCCGATAGCGGGAGGGCGAATGAGCAGTTCTTC
CASSSDSGRANEQFF
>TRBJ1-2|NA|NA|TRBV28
TGTGCCAGCCAGGAGGACTATGGCTACACCTTC
CASQEDYGYTF
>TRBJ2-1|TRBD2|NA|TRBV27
TGTGCCAGCAGTTTACTAGCGGGCGGTCGGAATGAGCAGTTCTTC
CASSLLAGGRNEQFF
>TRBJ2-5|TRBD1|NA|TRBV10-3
TGTGCCATCAGTGAGACAGGGGGCGGAGAGACCCAGTACTTC
CAISETGGGETQYF
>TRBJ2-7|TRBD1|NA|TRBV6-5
TGTGCCAGCAGCGGGGACAGGAGCTCCTACGAGCAGTACTTC
CASSGDRSSYEQYF
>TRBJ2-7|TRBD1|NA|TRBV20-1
TGCAGTGCTAGTGGTTTGCGGGACAGGGGTCGCGAAACCTCCTACGAGCAGTACTTC
CSASGLRDRGRETSYEQYF